One T cell receptor beta chain is described in this entry. Its antigen remains unidentified. Germline lookup yields CDR1 MNHEY and CDR2 SVGAGI. The CDR3 consists of 16 residues. Trimming removed 2 bases from V and 6 bases from J, with 16 bases in between. Here immunoSEQ multiplex PCR was the method, and the copy in TCRdb shows in-frame clones only, minus some. The sample has about 94,000 clones, 85% seen once; the top ten hold 4.5%. The data were obtained in a study of T cell responses to AZD1222 COVID-19 vaccine. Some second doses came at about 4 weeks and others at about 12 weeks; these were pooled. General study findings and limits: Regions left unmutated in variants are reportedly the target of nearly half of spike-specific TCRs. Only a handful of people who got AZD1222 tested seropositive at baseline.

The chain employs TRBV6-5 and TRBJ2-2; D is possibly TRBD2 (7 bases). Sequenced material: peripheral blood, taken 28 days after the second AZD1222 dose. The sequence came from an adult who received the AZD1222 COVID-19 vaccine. CDR3 in amino acids: CASSYRGGIESGELFF. The CDR3, as DNA: TGTGCCAGCAGTTACAGGGGGGGCATCGAGTCCGGGGAGCTGTTTTTT.